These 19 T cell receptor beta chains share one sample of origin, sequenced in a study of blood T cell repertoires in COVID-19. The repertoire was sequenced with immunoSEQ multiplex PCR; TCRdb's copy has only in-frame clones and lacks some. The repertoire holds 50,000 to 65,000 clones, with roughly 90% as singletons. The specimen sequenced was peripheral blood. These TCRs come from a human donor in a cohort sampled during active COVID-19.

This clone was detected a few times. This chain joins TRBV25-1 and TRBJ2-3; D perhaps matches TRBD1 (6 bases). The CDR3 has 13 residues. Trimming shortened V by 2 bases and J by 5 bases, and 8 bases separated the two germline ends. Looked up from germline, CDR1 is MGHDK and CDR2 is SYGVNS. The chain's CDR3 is CASSERRGDTQYF. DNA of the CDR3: TGTGCCAGCAGTGAACGCAGGGGAGATACGCAGTATTTT.

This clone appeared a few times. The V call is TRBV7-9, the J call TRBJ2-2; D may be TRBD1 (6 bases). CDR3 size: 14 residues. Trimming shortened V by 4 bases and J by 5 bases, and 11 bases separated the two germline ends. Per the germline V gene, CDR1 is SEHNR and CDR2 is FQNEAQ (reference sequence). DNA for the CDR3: TGTGCCAGCAGCTCCCGACAGGCTACCGGGGAGCTGTTTTTT. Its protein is CASSSRQATGELFF. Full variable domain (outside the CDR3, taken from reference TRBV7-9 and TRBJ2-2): DTGVSQNPRHKITKRGQNVTFRCDPISEHNRLYWYRQTLGQGPEFLTYFQNEAQLEKSRLLSDRFSAERPKGSFSTLEIQRTEQGDSAMYLCASSSRQATGELFFGEGSRLTVL.

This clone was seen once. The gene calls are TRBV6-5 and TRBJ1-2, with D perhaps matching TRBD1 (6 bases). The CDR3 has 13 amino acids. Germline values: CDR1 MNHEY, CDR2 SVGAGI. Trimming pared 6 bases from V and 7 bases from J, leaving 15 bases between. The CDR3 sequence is CASRPRGLSGYTF. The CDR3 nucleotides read TGTGCCAGCAGGCCCAGGGGATTGAGTGGCTACACCTTC.

CDR3 amino acids: CASEGGDDYGYTF. CDR3 sequence (DNA): TGTGCCAGCGAAGGGGGCGATGACTATGGCTACACCTTC. The J gene is TRBJ1-2, the V gene TRBV2; 7 bases agree with TRBD1. The CDR3 is 13 residues long. J was trimmed by 3 bases and V by 8 bases; bases with no gene match: 6. Looked up from germline, CDR1 is SNHLY and CDR2 is FYNNEI.

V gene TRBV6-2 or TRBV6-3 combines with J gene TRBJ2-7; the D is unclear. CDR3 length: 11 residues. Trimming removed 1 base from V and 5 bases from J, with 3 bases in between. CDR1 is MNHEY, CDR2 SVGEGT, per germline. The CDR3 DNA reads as TGTGCCAGCAGTTACTTAAACGAGCAGTACTTC. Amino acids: CASSYLNEQYF.

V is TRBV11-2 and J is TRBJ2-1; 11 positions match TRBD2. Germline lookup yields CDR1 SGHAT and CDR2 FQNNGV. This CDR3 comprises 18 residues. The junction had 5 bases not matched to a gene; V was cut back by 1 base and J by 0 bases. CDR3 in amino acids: CASSLVTSGSRSYNEQFF. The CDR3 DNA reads TGTGCCAGCAGCTTAGTTACTAGCGGGAGCCGCTCCTACAATGAGCAGTTCTTC.

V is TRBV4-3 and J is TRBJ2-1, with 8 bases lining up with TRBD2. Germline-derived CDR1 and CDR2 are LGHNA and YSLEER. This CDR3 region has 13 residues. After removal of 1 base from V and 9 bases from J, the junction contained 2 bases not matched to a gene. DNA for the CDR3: TGCGCCAGCAGCCAAGGGCTAGCGGGTGAGCAGTTCTTC. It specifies CASSQGLAGEQFF.

DNA of the CDR3: TGTGCCAGCAGGAATTGGGAGACTGAAGCTTTCTTT. Protein product: CASRNWETEAFF. The chain is built from TRBV6-6 and TRBJ1-1; D unresolved. Germline V lookup: CDR1 MNHNY, CDR2 SVGAGI (reference sequence). Deletions cut 6 bases from V and 5 bases from J, with 10 bases between. This CDR3 region has 12 residues.

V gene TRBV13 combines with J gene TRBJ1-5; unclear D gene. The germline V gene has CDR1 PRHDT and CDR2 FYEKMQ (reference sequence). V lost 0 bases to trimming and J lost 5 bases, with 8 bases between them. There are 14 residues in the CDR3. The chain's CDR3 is CASSLGPSHQPQHF. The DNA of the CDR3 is TGTGCCAGCAGCTTAGGCCCGTCTCATCAGCCCCAGCATTTT.

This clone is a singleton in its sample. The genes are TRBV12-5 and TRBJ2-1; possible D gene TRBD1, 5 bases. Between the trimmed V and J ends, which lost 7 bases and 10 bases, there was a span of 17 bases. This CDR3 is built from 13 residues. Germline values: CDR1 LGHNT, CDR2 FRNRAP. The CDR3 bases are TGTGCTAGTGCCCTTCCAGGGCCGGGCGAGCAGTTCTTC. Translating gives CASALPGPGEQFF.

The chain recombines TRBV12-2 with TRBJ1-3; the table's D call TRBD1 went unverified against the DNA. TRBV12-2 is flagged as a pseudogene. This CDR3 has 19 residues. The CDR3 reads CASRLVTGPYTFSGNTIYF. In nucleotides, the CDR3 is TGTGCAAGTCGCTTAGTGACAGGACCTTACACCTTCTCTGGAAACACCATATATTTT.

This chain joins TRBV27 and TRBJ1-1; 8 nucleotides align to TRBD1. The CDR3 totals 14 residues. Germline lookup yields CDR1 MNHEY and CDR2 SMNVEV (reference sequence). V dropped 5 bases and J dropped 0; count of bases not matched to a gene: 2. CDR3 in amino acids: CASSPDRVNTEAFF. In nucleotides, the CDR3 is TGTGCCAGCAGTCCGGACAGGGTGAACACTGAAGCTTTCTTT.

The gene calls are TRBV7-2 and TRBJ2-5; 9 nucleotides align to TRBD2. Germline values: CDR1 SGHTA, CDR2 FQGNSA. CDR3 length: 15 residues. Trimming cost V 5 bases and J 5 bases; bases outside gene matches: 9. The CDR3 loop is CASSMIAGAGETQYF. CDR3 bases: TGTGCCAGCAGCATGATAGCGGGAGCGGGGGAGACCCAGTACTTC. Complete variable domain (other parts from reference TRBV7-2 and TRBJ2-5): GAGVSQSPSNKVTEKGKDVELRCDPISGHTALYWYRQSLGQGLEFLIYFQGNSAPDKSGLPSDRFSAERTGGSVSTLTIQRTQQEDSAVYLCASSMIAGAGETQYFGPGTRLLVL.

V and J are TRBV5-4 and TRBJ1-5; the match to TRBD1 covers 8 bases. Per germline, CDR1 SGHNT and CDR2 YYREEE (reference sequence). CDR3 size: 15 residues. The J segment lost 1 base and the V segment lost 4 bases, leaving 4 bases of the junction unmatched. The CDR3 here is CASSTGGASNQPQHF. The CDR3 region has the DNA TGTGCCAGCAGCACAGGGGGAGCGAGCAATCAGCCCCAGCATTTT.

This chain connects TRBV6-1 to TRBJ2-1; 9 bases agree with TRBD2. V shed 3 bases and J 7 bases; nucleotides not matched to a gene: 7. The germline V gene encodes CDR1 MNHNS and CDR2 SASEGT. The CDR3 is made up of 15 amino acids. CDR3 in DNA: TGTGCCAGCAGTGAGCGGGGGGGCCTGAGGAATGAGCAGTTCTTC. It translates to CASSERGGLRNEQFF.

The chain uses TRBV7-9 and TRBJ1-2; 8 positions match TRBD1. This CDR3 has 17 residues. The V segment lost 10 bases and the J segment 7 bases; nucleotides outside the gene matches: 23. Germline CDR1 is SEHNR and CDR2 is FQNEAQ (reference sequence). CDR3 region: CATETGATAQGDGGYTF. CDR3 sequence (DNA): TGTGCCACCGAGACAGGGGCGACCGCCCAAGGTGATGGTGGCTACACCTTC.

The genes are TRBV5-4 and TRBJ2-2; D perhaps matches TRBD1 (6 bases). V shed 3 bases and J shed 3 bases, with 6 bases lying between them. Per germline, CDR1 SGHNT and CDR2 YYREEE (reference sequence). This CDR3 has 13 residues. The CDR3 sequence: CASSSGDTGELFF. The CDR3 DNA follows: TGTGCCAGCAGCTCAGGGGACACCGGGGAGCTGTTTTTT.

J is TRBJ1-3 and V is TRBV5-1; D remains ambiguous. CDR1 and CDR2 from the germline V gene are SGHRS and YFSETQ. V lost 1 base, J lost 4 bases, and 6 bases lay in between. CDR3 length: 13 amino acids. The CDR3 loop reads CASSLTRGNTIYF. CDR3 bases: TGCGCCAGCAGCTTGACCAGGGGAAACACCATATATTTT. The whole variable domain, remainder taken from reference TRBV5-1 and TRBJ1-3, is KAGVTQTPRYLIKTRGQQVTLSCSPISGHRSVSWYQQTPGQGLQFLFEYFSETQRNKGNFPGRFSGRQFSNSRSEMNVSTLELGDSALYLCASSLTRGNTIYFGEGSWLTVV.

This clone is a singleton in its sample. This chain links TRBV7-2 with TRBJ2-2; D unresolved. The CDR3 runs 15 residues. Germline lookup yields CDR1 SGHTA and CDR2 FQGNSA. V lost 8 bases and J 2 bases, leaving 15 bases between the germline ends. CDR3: CASRTRGPNTGELFF. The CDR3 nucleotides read TGTGCCAGCCGCACTCGAGGCCCCAACACCGGGGAGCTGTTTTTT.